These 7 T cell receptor beta chains were all obtained from the same sample, sequenced in a study of CD8 T cells in Susac syndrome. Random hexamers served to reverse transcribe roughly 0.45 to 1 ug RNA. TCRdb processed the immunoSEQ multiplex PCR reads anew with MiXCR; each CDR3 protein has one entry. Of tens of thousands of distinct CDR3 sequences listed, around nine tenths are singletons. Material for sequencing was CD8+ T cells from PBMCs. The receptors here all came from a human donor in good health.

This rearrangement joins TRBV14 to TRBJ2-1; D gene unclear. The V end lost 2 bases, the J end lost 3 bases, and 14 bases lay between the germline ends. The germline V gene encodes CDR1 SGHDN and CDR2 FVKESK. CDR3 length equals 16 residues. Here the CDR3 reads CASSQFELRYYNEQFF. DNA for the CDR3: TGTGCCAGCAGCCAATTTGAACTCCGCTACTACAATGAGCAGTTCTTC.

This sequence joins TRBV6-5 and TRBJ2-7; D uncertain. The CDR3 contains 14 residues. The V and J ends lost 0 bases and 0 bases respectively, with 6 bases between them. CDR1 and CDR2 from the germline V gene are MNHEY and SVGAGI. CDR3 DNA: TGTGCCAGCAGTTACTCAGCCAGCTCCTACGAGCAGTACTTC. As protein: CASSYSASSYEQYF.

J is TRBJ1-2 and V is TRBV6-5; 7 bases fit TRBD1. The CDR3 covers 15 residues. V was pared by 2 bases and J by 3 bases, with 6 bases of the junction left unmatched. Germline loops: CDR1 MNHEY, CDR2 SVGAGI. The CDR3 nucleotides are TGTGCCAGCAGTTACCATGGACAGGAGCACTATGGCTACACCTTC. Amino acids: CASSYHGQEHYGYTF.

The V call is TRBV12-3 or TRBV12-4, the J call TRBJ1-3; D remains unclear. The CDR3 sequence is 12 residues long. V was cut by 5 bases and J by 7 bases, with 9 bases left in between. The CDR3 region has the DNA TGTGCCAGCAGTCCGTTGGGGAACACCATATATTTT. This gives the protein CASSPLGNTIYF.

The CDR3 sequence: CASSPRHPTNTEAFF. As DNA, the CDR3 is TGCGCCAGCAGCCCGCGACACCCAACGAACACTGAAGCTTTCTTT. The chain couples TRBV5-1 to TRBJ1-1; no clear D. The V gene's germline CDR1 is SGHRS and CDR2 YFSETQ. The CDR3 runs 15 residues. The ends were cut back, 4 bases at V and 1 base at J, with 14 bases in the middle.

The sample holds one count of this clonotype. The rearrangement uses TRBV30 and TRBJ2-7; 14 nucleotides line up with TRBD2. V lost 2 bases and J lost 2; bases outside the gene matches: 14. The CDR3 runs to 19 residues. Germline V gives CDR1 GTSNPN, CDR2 SVGIG (reference sequence). CDR3 nucleotides: TGTGCCTGGAGTTCTCTGGGACTAGCGGGGGACTTTCCTCCCTACGAGCAGTACTTC. This translates into CAWSSLGLAGDFPPYEQYF.

V is TRBV6-2 or TRBV6-3 and J is TRBJ1-1, with 11 bases fitting TRBD1. Losses at the gene ends were 0 bases for V and 1 base for J; bases not matched to a gene: 13. Germline V gene data show CDR1 as MNHEY and CDR2 as SVGEGT. CDR3 length equals 20 residues. In nucleotides, the CDR3 is TGTGCCAGCAGTTACTCCCCGTTTCCCGGACAGGGGGCGGCGAACACTGAAGCTTTCTTT. Amino acid sequence: CASSYSPFPGQGAANTEAFF.